This T cell receptor beta chain comes out of a study of graft-versus-host responses after intestinal transplantation. Study-level information: Anti-thymocyte globulin was used for induction in all recipients, who then took tacrolimus and steroids for roughly 3 years. Findings of the study overall: Peak GvH clone levels in circulation were associated with early post-transplant HvG declines. Ileal or blood samples showed some GvH clones first, and such clones were also found in recipient marrow.

Measured with immunoSEQ multiplex PCR; TCRdb has only the in-frame clones, and not every one. The sample records 96,000 or so clones, 80% to 95% being singletons. Remarks on this clone: Its antigen is unknown.

The TCR comes from a human donor who received an intestinal transplant. The sequencing used unstimulated CD4+ T cells sorted from spleen or lymph node cells, collected before intestinal transplant.

Here the CDR3 reads CASSLGTGDYGYTF. CDR3 nucleotides: TGTGCCAGCAGCCTCGGGACAGGGGACTATGGCTACACCTTC. This rearrangement joins TRBV11-2 to TRBJ1-2; 10 bases are shared with TRBD1. This CDR3 has 14 amino acids. Germline CDR1 reads SGHAT; CDR2 reads FQNNGV. J was trimmed by 3 bases and V by 5 bases; bases with no gene match: 3.